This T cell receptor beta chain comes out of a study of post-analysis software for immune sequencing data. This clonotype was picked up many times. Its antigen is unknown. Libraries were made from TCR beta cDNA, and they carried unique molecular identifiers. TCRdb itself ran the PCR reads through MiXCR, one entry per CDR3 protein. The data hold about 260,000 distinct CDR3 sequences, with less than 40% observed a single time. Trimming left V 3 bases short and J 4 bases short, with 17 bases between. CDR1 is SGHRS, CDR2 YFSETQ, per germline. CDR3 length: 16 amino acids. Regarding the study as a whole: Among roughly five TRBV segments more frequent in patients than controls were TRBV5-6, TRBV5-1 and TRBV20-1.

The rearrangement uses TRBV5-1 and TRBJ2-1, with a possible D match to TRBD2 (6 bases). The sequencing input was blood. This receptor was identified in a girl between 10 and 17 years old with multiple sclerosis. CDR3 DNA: TGCGCCAGCAGCTCCCTTAGCGGAAACCTATACAATGAGCAGTTCTTC. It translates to CASSSLSGNLYNEQFF.